This T cell receptor beta chain was documented in a study of T cells in Graves' hyperthyroidism and ophthalmopathy. Reasons for excluding patients were uncontrolled infection, other autoimmune disease, pregnancy or lactation. After removal of 5 bases from V and 5 bases from J, the junction contained 13 bases not matched to a gene. The CDR3 spans 16 residues. Ten or more counts support this clonotype. Researchers took RNA transcripts and amplified the TCR beta CDR3 regions from them. Carried out on the TCR CDR3, a first-round RT-PCR used the HTBI primer set. In TCRdb, the multiplex PCR reads were re-called with MiXCR into one record per CDR3 protein. The data contain hundreds of thousands of distinct CDR3 sequences, less than 20% of them singletons.

The V and J genes are TRBV12-3 or TRBV12-4 and TRBJ2-7, with TRBD1 matching 9 bases. The sample comprised blood. This TCR came from a woman younger than 30 with Graves' ophthalmopathy. The CDR3 bases are TGTGCCAGCAGTGCAGCATCCTGGGACAGGGTCCACGAGCAGTACTTC. This sequence encodes CASSAASWDRVHEQYF.